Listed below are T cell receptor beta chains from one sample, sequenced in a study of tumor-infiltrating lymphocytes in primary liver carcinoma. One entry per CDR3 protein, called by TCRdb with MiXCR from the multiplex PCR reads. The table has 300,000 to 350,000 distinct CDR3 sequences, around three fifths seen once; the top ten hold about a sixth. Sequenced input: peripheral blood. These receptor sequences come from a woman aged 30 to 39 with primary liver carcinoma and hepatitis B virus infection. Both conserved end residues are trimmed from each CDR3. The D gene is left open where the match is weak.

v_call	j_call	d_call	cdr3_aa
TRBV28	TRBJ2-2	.	ASFGGNTGELF
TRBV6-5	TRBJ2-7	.	ASSAQGDEQY
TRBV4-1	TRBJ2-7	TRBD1	ASSPTGVGTYEQY
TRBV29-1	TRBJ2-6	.	SVLELGGSGANVLT
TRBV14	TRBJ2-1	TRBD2	ASSQESSVAGDTDEQF
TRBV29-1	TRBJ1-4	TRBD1	SVQRTGREKLF
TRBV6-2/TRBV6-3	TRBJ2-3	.	ASSRYSTDTQY
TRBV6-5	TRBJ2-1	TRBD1	ASSSNRGRNEQF
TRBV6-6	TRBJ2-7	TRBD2	ARGPSSGSHEQY
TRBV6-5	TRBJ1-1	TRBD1	ASPSPPPGQKTVMNTEAF
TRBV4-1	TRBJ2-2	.	ASSQALNTGELF
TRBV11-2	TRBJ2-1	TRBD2	ASRTSGNNEQF
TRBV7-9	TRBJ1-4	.	ASSLVAGGSTNEKLF
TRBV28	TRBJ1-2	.	ASSFGSGGRRYGYT
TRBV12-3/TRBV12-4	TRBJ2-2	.	ASRRTNTNTGELF
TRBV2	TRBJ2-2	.	ASRTSVGELF
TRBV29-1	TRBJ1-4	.	SVETIGQDEKLF
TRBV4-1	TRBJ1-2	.	ASSLRQVDNYGYT
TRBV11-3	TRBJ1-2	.	ASSFGQCYGYT
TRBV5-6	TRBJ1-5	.	ASNLLGVGQPQH
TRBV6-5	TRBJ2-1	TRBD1	ASGYSVTGAEQF
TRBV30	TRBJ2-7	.	AWSKGNHLEQY
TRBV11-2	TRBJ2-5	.	ASRDGREEETQY
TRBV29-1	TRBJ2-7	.	SVPKAGESYYEQY
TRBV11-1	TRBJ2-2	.	ASNTPVRRHGELF
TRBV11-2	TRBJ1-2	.	ASSLDRMAGRGYI
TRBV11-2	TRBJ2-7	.	ASRGERYGQY
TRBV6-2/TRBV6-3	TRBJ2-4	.	ASVYGGTLAKNIQY
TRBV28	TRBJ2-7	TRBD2	ASCEGGRTYEQY
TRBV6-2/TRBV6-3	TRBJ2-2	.	ASSQNHPNGELF
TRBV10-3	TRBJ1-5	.	AISDRGPSNQPQH
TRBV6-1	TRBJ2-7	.	ASSESGHYEQY
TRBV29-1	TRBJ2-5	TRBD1	SVDGQGEGTQY
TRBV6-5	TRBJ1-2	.	VSSLGSHYGYT
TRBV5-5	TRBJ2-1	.	ASSQVESEQF
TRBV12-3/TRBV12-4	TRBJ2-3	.	ASTSRRPVTQY
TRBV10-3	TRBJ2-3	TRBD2	AISPRGLAGEWDTQY
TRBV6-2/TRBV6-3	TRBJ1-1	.	ASSYMNNEAL
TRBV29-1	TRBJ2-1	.	RFLVSSYNEQF
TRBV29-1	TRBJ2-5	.	SVGLSQETQY
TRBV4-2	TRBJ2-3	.	ASSQELPPDTQY
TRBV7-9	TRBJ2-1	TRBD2	ASSPSGRAGNEQF
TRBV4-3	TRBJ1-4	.	ASSQQGTNNEKLF
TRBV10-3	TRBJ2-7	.	VISERGASGSYEQY
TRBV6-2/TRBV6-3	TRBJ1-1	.	ASSSVYMNTEAC
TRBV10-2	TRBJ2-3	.	ASSFQEGGTDTQY
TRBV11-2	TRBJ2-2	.	ASSFDTGEQF
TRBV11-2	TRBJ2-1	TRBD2	TSNLSSGSYNEQF
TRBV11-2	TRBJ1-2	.	ASSQKYGYT
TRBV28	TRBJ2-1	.	ASSPIPRSQGQF
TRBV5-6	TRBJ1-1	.	ASSQEPGAYSEAF
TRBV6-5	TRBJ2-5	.	ASSYVNSKETQY
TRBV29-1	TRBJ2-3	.	SVVGTDTQY
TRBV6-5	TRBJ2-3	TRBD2	TSSYDGRANTQY
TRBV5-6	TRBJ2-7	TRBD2	AGSLRTSGGRYEQY